Below, 10 T cell receptor beta chains from the same sample are listed, as sequenced in a study of cytomegalovirus exposure and HLA in healthy donors. With 60 Vbeta and 13 Jbeta primers, the PCR was carried out. The assay was immunoSEQ multiplex PCR, and TCRdb's table has in-frame clones only and misses some. The top ten hold about 1.4% of the sample, which has approximately 220,000 clones, roughly 84% seen once. The specimen was PBMCs. The source of these receptors is a girl aged 5-17 years in good health and CMV-seronegative.

The rearrangement uses TRBV7-9 and TRBJ2-7; 7 nucleotides line up with TRBD2. The CDR3 spans 14 residues. Germline CDR1 reads SEHNR; CDR2 reads FQNEAQ (reference sequence). V lost 5 bases, J lost 4 bases, and 8 bases stayed unmatched. The CDR3 nucleotides read TGTGCCAGCAGCCCCCGGACTAGAGCTTACGAGCAGTACTTC. Amino acid sequence: CASSPRTRAYEQYF. Based on the CDR3 plus reference TRBV7-9 and TRBJ2-7, the full variable domain is DTGVSQNPRHKITKRGQNVTFRCDPISEHNRLYWYRQTLGQGPEFLTYFQNEAQLEKSRLLSDRFSAERPKGSFSTLEIQRTEQGDSAMYLCASSPRTRAYEQYFGPGTRLTVT.

The V and J genes are TRBV19 and TRBJ2-3; 9 bases are shared with TRBD2. The CDR3 is 15 amino acids. V shed 7 bases, J shed 5 bases, and the junction held 10 bases outside the gene matches. The germline V gene encodes CDR1 LNHDA and CDR2 SQIVND (reference sequence). The CDR3 loop reads CASTRASGIVDTQYF. The CDR3 DNA reads TGTGCCAGTACCAGGGCTAGCGGGATTGTAGATACGCAGTATTTT.

The V call is TRBV10-3, the J call TRBJ2-2; the match to TRBD2 covers 10 bases. The ends lost 10 bases at V and 2 bases at J; junction bases unmatched: 4. This CDR3 is 14 amino acids long. Germline V gene lookup returns CDR1 ENHRY and CDR2 SYGVKD. Here the CDR3 reads CATGTSENTGELFF. In DNA, the CDR3 is TGTGCCACCGGGACTAGCGAAAACACCGGGGAGCTGTTTTTT.

This clone was seen a few times. The genes are TRBV5-1 and TRBJ2-7, with TRBD2 matching over 12 bases. The germline V gene has CDR1 SGHRS and CDR2 YFSETQ. The J segment lost 4 bases and the V segment lost 5 bases, leaving 1 base of the junction unmatched. The CDR3 has 13 amino acids. The CDR3 sequence is CASRTSGSYEQYF. The CDR3 DNA reads TGCGCCAGCAGGACTAGCGGGAGTTACGAGCAGTACTTC.

Only a few counts were recorded for this clone. The chain employs TRBV7-9 and TRBJ1-1, with 9 bases lining up with TRBD1. The CDR3 has 15 residues. Germline assignment: CDR1 SEHNR and CDR2 FQNEAQ (reference sequence). The junction had 4 bases not matched to a gene; V was cut back by 5 bases and J by 0 bases. In DNA, the CDR3 is TGTGCCAGCAGCCGGGACAGGGAGGTGAACACTGAAGCTTTCTTT. This encodes CASSRDREVNTEAFF.

This rearrangement joins TRBV7-8 to TRBJ1-3; 9 nucleotides match TRBD1. Germline V gives CDR1 SGHVS, CDR2 FQNEAQ. The CDR3 extends over 17 amino acids. Trimming cost V 4 bases and J 7 bases; bases outside gene matches: 14. CDR3 coding DNA: TGTGCCAGCAGCTCACAGGGGGCGACATCCCCATCGAACACCATATATTTT. It translates to CASSSQGATSPSNTIYF.

This clone was seen more than once but under ten times. The chain employs TRBV6-4 and TRBJ1-1; D gene uncertain. V was clipped by 2 bases and J by 1 base, with 5 bases between them. The CDR3 is 13 amino acids. The germline CDR1 and CDR2 sequences are MRHNA and SNTAGT. CDR3 region: CASSDSQNTEAFF. The CDR3, as DNA: TGTGCCAGCAGTGACAGCCAGAACACTGAAGCTTTCTTT.

This clone came up a few times. Other DNA sequences of this sample code for an identical CDR3. J is TRBJ1-1 and V is TRBV30, with D possibly being TRBD1 (5 bases). V was shortened by 0 bases and J by 3 bases, with 11 bases between the two germline ends. This CDR3 spans 14 amino acids. Germline V gene data show CDR1 as GTSNPN and CDR2 as SVGIG (reference sequence). The CDR3 is CAWSVGQGDTEAFF. CDR3 sequence (DNA): TGTGCCTGGAGTGTAGGACAAGGGGACACTGAAGCTTTCTTT.

The CDR3 coding sequence is TGTGCCAGCCGAACAGGGTATCAATCACCCCTCCACTTT. Translated: CASRTGYQSPLHF. The chain employs TRBV28 and TRBJ1-6; TRBD1 is a possible D gene (6 bases). Between the trimmed V and J ends, which lost 8 bases and 10 bases, there was a span of 15 bases. CDR1 is MDHEN and CDR2 is SYDVKM in the germline V gene. This CDR3 region has 13 residues.

This chain uses TRBV28 with TRBJ1-2; 7 bases map to TRBD1. V trimming: 5 bases; J trimming: 7 bases; junction bases outside the gene matches: 7. Looked up from germline, CDR1 is MDHEN and CDR2 is SYDVKM. The CDR3 is made up of 13 amino acids. CDR3 coding DNA: TGTGCCAGCAGTATCGACAGGGTTGGTGGCTACACCTTC. This codes for CASSIDRVGGYTF.